One sample yielded the 25 T cell receptor beta chains listed below, sequenced in a study of CD8+ T cells in alopecia areata. TCR sequencing used cDNA made by reverse transcription of extracted RNA. Method: immunoSEQ multiplex PCR; TCRdb's copy keeps in-frame clones and lacks some. The data show 20,000 or so clones, around 62% seen once. Lesional scalp punch biopsies and peripheral blood came from alopecia areata patients. The material sequenced was skin, taken at week 0. The source is a human donor with alopecia areata.

The chain employs TRBV5-4 and TRBJ2-3; TRBD1 aligns across 11 bases. Germline CDR1 and CDR2: SGHNT and YYREEE (reference sequence). The CDR3 contains 15 residues. V was clipped by 4 bases and J by 4 bases; unmatched bases: 5. The CDR3 nucleotides are TGTGCCAGCAGCGGCGGGGACAGGGGGGCAGATACGCAGTATTTT. This translates into CASSGGDRGADTQYF.

The J gene is TRBJ2-7, the V gene TRBV7-9; possible D gene TRBD2, 5 bases. Germline CDR1 is SEHNR and CDR2 is FQNEAQ (reference sequence). CDR3 length equals 13 residues. V lost 5 bases and J lost 4, with 12 bases in between. CDR3 bases: TGTGCCAGCAGCCCCCTCACTAGATACGAGCAGTACTTC. Translating it yields CASSPLTRYEQYF.

The chain couples TRBV6-6 to TRBJ1-1; D might be TRBD1 (6 bases). The germline V gene has CDR1 MNHNY and CDR2 SVGAGI (reference sequence). CDR3 length: 15 residues. The germline V and J ends were trimmed by 2 bases and 4 bases, with 14 bases remaining between them. The CDR3 spells CASSYATDSGTEAFF. The CDR3 DNA sequence: TGTGCCAGCAGTTACGCCACGGACAGTGGCACTGAAGCTTTCTTT.

The chain has TRBV18 and TRBJ2-1; 7 positions agree with TRBD1. The CDR3 length is 14 residues. V lost 3 bases, J lost 7 bases, and 6 bases stayed unmatched. CDR1 is KGHSH and CDR2 is LQKENI in the germline V gene. The CDR3 DNA is TGTGCCAGCTCACCGCCGGGCAGGGGGAATGAGCAGTTCTTC. Its translation is CASSPPGRGNEQFF. Variable domain in full (rest from reference TRBV18 and TRBJ2-1): NAGVMQNPRHLVRRRGQEARLRCSPMKGHSHVYWYRQLPEEGLKFMVYLQKENIIDESGMPKERFSAEFPKEGPSILRIQQVVRGDSAAYFCASSPPGRGNEQFFGPGTRLTVL.

In nucleotides, the CDR3 is TGCGCCAGCAGCTTGGACGGCAATAGCAATCAGCCCCAGCATTTT. This sequence encodes CASSLDGNSNQPQHF. This sequence joins TRBV5-1 and TRBJ1-5; D remains unclear. Germline CDR1 is SGHRS and CDR2 is YFSETQ. The CDR3 runs to 15 residues. Trimming cost V 0 bases and J 0 bases, with 7 bases left between them.

The J gene is TRBJ2-3, the V gene TRBV11-1; the D gene is possibly TRBD1 (5 bases). V was shortened by 6 bases and J by 3 bases, with 16 bases between the two germline ends. This CDR3 has 15 amino acids. CDR1 is SGHAT, CDR2 FQDESV, per germline (reference sequence). Here the CDR3 DNA reads TGTGCCAGCAGTGGTGGGCAGGGTTTTACAGATACGCAGTATTTT. It encodes CASSGGQGFTDTQYF.

The gene calls are TRBV7-2 and TRBJ2-7; 11 bases agree with TRBD1. In germline, CDR1 is SGHTA, CDR2 FQGNSA. The CDR3 runs to 16 residues. V was clipped by 6 bases and J by 0 bases; unmatched bases: 7. CDR3 nucleotide sequence: TGTGCCAGCAGTGTGCGGGGGACAGGGGGCTCCTACGAGCAGTACTTC. This codes for CASSVRGTGGSYEQYF.

J is TRBJ2-5 and V is TRBV5-1; 9 positions match TRBD2. Looked up from germline, CDR1 is SGHRS and CDR2 is YFSETQ. V was clipped by 2 bases and J by 5 bases; unmatched bases: 4. CDR3 length: 14 residues. The CDR3 here is CASSFGGGEETQYF. The CDR3 bases are TGCGCCAGCAGCTTTGGCGGGGGGGAGGAGACCCAGTACTTC.

This clone was detected only a few times. This chain links TRBV6-5 with TRBJ2-7; 7 nucleotides match TRBD1. CDR1 is MNHEY and CDR2 is SVGAGI in the germline V gene. The CDR3 is 15 amino acids. V trimming: 7 bases; J trimming: 3 bases; junction bases outside the gene matches: 12. Written as DNA, the CDR3 is TGTGCCAGCACCGAAGGGACAGATGTAATCTACGAGCAGTACTTC. Translated, it gives CASTEGTDVIYEQYF.

The chain combines TRBV19 with TRBJ1-5, with TRBD1 matching 12 bases. V dropped 5 bases and J dropped 3; count of bases not matched to a gene: 5. The CDR3 runs to 16 residues. Per the germline V gene, CDR1 is LNHDA and CDR2 is SQIVND (reference sequence). CDR3 region: CASSYWDRGLNQPQHF. DNA for the CDR3: TGTGCCAGTAGTTATTGGGACAGGGGGCTCAATCAGCCCCAGCATTTT.

The rearrangement links TRBV4-2 to TRBJ2-7; the D is unclear. The CDR3 covers 17 residues. Germline V CDR1 and CDR2: LGHNA, YNFKEQ. The germline V and J ends were trimmed by 0 bases and 3 bases, with 18 bases remaining between them. CDR3 loop: CASSQDGPFDEVYEQYF. The CDR3, as DNA: TGTGCCAGCAGCCAAGATGGCCCTTTTGACGAGGTCTACGAGCAGTACTTC.

The chain recombines TRBV29-1 with TRBJ2-1; D is uncertain. The CDR3 is 11 amino acids. V was cut by 2 bases and J by 10 bases, with 9 bases left in between. Germline lookup yields CDR1 SQVTM and CDR2 ANQGSEA. CDR3 sequence: CSVEKETEQFF. The CDR3 DNA follows: TGCAGCGTTGAAAAGGAGACAGAGCAGTTCTTC.

J is TRBJ2-3 and V is TRBV11-2; TRBD1 might be the D (5 bases). Trimming cost V 4 bases and J 4 bases, with 9 bases left between them. Germline V gene lookup returns CDR1 SGHAT and CDR2 FQNNGV. This CDR3 has 13 residues. CDR3 DNA sequence: TGTGCCAGCAGCTGGGTCAGGGCAGATACGCAGTATTTT. This codes for CASSWVRADTQYF.

This chain connects TRBV18 to TRBJ2-7; D gene ambiguous. The V gene lost 0 bases and the J gene lost 5 bases, with 14 bases spanning the gap. CDR3 size: 15 residues. Germline-derived CDR1 and CDR2 are KGHSH and LQKENI. Written as DNA, the CDR3 is TGTGCCAGCTCACCACCGTCCAGTGGGCCCCACGAGCAGTACTTC. Residues: CASSPPSSGPHEQYF. Full variable domain (outside the CDR3, taken from reference TRBV18 and TRBJ2-7): NAGVMQNPRHLVRRRGQEARLRCSPMKGHSHVYWYRQLPEEGLKFMVYLQKENIIDESGMPKERFSAEFPKEGPSILRIQQVVRGDSAAYFCASSPPSSGPHEQYFGPGTRLTVT.

This clone was detected a few times. The chain is built from TRBV4-3 and TRBJ2-7, with TRBD2 matching over 8 bases. Germline values: CDR1 LGHNA, CDR2 YSLEER. The CDR3 contains 18 residues. V lost 0 bases and J lost 0; bases outside the gene matches: 10. In DNA, the CDR3 is TGCGCCAGCAGCCAAGATGCCCAGCGGGGGCCTAACTCCTACGAGCAGTACTTC. Translating gives CASSQDAQRGPNSYEQYF.

The rearrangement uses TRBV5-4 and TRBJ2-6; unclear D gene. The CDR3 has 16 residues. Trimming shortened V by 0 bases and J by 0 bases, and 7 bases separated the two germline ends. Per germline, CDR1 SGHNT and CDR2 YYREEE (reference sequence). Written as DNA, the CDR3 is TGTGCCAGCAGCTTGGAGGGCCGCTCTGGGGCCAACGTCCTGACTTTC. It specifies CASSLEGRSGANVLTF. Combining the CDR3 with reference TRBV5-4 and TRBJ2-6 gives the whole variable domain ETGVTQSPTHLIKTRGQQVTLRCSSQSGHNTVSWYQQALGQGPQFIFQYYREEENGRGNFPPRFSGLQFPNYSSELNVNALELDDSALYLCASSLEGRSGANVLTFGAGSRLTVL.

The CDR3 here is CASSWEDGGKLFF. CDR3 in DNA: TGCGCCAGCAGCTGGGAGGACGGGGGGAAACTGTTTTTT. The gene calls are TRBV5-1 and TRBJ1-4, with D possibly TRBD1 on 5 matching bases. V was cut by 3 bases and J by 11 bases, with 14 bases left in between. CDR1 and CDR2 from the germline V gene are SGHRS and YFSETQ. This CDR3 has 13 amino acids.

V gene TRBV7-2 combines with J gene TRBJ2-7; 9 positions agree with TRBD2. Trimming at V came to 1 base and at J to 5 bases, leaving 3 bases not matched to a gene. Germline V gives CDR1 SGHTA, CDR2 FQGNSA. There are 14 residues in the CDR3. CDR3 loop: CASSLVLAGNEQYF. CDR3 nucleotide sequence: TGTGCCAGCAGCTTAGTACTAGCGGGTAACGAGCAGTACTTC.

This sequence joins TRBV4-2 and TRBJ1-6; a weak D match, TRBD1 (5 bases). Looked up from germline, CDR1 is LGHNA and CDR2 is YNFKEQ. V was trimmed by 4 bases and J by 8 bases, leaving 21 bases between them. This CDR3 comprises 17 residues. The CDR3 DNA sequence: TGTGCCAGCAGCCCTCAGATGGGACGAGGGATGGATTCACCCCTCCACTTT. Translation: CASSPQMGRGMDSPLHF.

This sequence joins TRBV14 and TRBJ1-1; 7 bases are a match to TRBD1. V was pared by 6 bases and J by 0 bases, with 13 bases of the junction left unmatched. The CDR3 extends over 17 amino acids. Germline V gives CDR1 SGHDN, CDR2 FVKESK. CDR3 bases: TGTGCCAGCAGTCAACTATTGACAGGGTATATGAACACTGAAGCTTTCTTT. It yields the protein CASSQLLTGYMNTEAFF.

There are a few counts of this clone. For the CDR3, the DNA is TGTGCCAGCAGCCTTAATTTCGGAGTAAGCACAGATACGCAGTATTTT. It yields the protein CASSLNFGVSTDTQYF. This chain joins TRBV7-3 and TRBJ2-3; no clear D gene. Trimming stripped 5 bases from V and 0 bases from J, with 15 bases between. This CDR3 comprises 16 residues. Germline V gives CDR1 SGHTA, CDR2 FQGTGA.

This clone is labeled medium-sized. The chain recombines TRBV6-6 with TRBJ2-3, with TRBD2 matching over 14 bases. The trim removed 4 bases at V and 1 base at J, leaving 1 base unmatched. This CDR3 is built from 16 residues. Germline V gives CDR1 MNHNY, CDR2 SVGAGI (reference sequence). CDR3 sequence (DNA): TGTGCCAGCAGTTTGGGACTAGCGGGGGGCACAGATACGCAGTATTTT. Translated: CASSLGLAGGTDTQYF.

Comment on this clone: Germline and junction disagree at one end, which may indicate a read error. J is TRBJ2-7 and V is TRBV11-2; 9 positions match TRBD2. CDR1 is SGHAT, CDR2 FQNNGV, per germline. CDR3 length: 14 amino acids. The CDR3 loop is CASSRGTSSDEQYF. CDR3 bases: TGTGCCAGCAGCAGGGGGACTAGCTCCGACGAGCAGTACTTC. Variable domain in full (rest from reference TRBV11-2 and TRBJ2-7): EAGVAQSPRYKIIEKRQSVAFWCNPISGHATLYWYQQILGQGPKLLIQFQNNGVVDDSQLPKDRFSAERLKGVDSTLKIQPAKLEDSAVYLCASSRGTSSDEQYFGPGTRLTVT.

The chain has TRBV11-3 and TRBJ1-2; D is undetermined. This CDR3 region has 17 residues. V shed 5 bases and J shed 4 bases, with 23 bases lying between them. In germline, CDR1 is SGHNT, CDR2 YENEEA. In DNA form, the CDR3 reads TGTGCCAGCAGCCGACGCGTCCATCTCGGAAAGACCTATGGCTACACCTTC. This sequence encodes CASSRRVHLGKTYGYTF.

This clone appeared once. This chain links TRBV5-4 with TRBJ2-7; 8 bases agree with TRBD1. The CDR3 is made up of 15 amino acids. V trimming: 4 bases; J trimming: 4 bases; junction bases outside the gene matches: 10. Germline loops: CDR1 SGHNT, CDR2 YYREEE (reference sequence). The DNA for the CDR3 is TGTGCCAGCAGCGGGGGACAGGACCTCCTTTACGAGCAGTACTTC. Protein product: CASSGGQDLLYEQYF.